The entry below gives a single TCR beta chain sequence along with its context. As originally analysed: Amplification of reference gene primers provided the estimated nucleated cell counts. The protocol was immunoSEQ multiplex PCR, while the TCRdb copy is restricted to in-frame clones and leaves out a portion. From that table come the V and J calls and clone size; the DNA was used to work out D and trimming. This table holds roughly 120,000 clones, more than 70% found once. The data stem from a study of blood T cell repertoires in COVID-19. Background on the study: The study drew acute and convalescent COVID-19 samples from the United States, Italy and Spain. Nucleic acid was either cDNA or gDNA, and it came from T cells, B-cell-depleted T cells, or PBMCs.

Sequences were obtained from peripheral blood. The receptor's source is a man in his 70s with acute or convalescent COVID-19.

CDR3 in DNA: TGTGCCAGAAGACACCAGGGTAAGGGGCTGGTACGAGTGACCGGGGAGCTGTTTTTT. As protein: CARRHQGKGLVRVTGELFF. This sequence joins TRBV5-3 and TRBJ2-2, with TRBD1 as a possible D gene (5 bases). TRBV5-3 is an open reading frame whose function is uncertain. With 5 bases removed from V and 5 bases from J, the gap between germline ends came to 28 bases. The CDR3 has 19 residues.